This TCR beta chain was found in a study of T-cell reconstitution after alpha-beta-depleted transplantation in children. Study findings and constraints: At day 60, the high TCRbeta diversity found in some patients originated from recipient T cells and thymic progenitors that had survived. As was reported, about two months after transplant, alpha-beta T cells came from several hundred expanded graft clones. Fresh T-cell production supplied most of the T-cell counts and diversity seen one year after transplant.

Unique molecular identifiers were used in preparing the TCRbeta library. TCRdb analysed the PCR reads with MiXCR anew, one entry per CDR3 protein. The sample shows about 310,000 distinct CDR3 sequences, around 25% of them seen only once. The J segment lost 12 bases and the V segment lost 1 base, leaving 10 bases of the junction unmatched. Per the germline V gene, CDR1 is MDHEN and CDR2 is SYDVKM. The CDR3 sequence is 14 residues long. For this clonotype: Its antigen is unknown.

This receptor was identified in a male patient younger than 18 who had a stem cell transplant for acute lymphoblastic leukemia, so the T cells may come from the graft donor. The chain recombines TRBV28 with TRBJ2-5, with 8 bases fitting TRBD2. Material: PBMCs, mostly from graft donor cells, obtained 180 days after TCRalphabeta/CD19-depleted stem cell transplant. The CDR3 sequence: CASSLSGGGAQEYF. In nucleotides, the CDR3 is TGTGCCAGCAGTTTATCGGGGGGGGGGGCCCAAGAGTACTTC.